Listed below are T cell receptor beta chains from one sample, sequenced in a study of control samples from healthy donors and cancer patients. Produced via immunoSEQ multiplex PCR; TCRdb's table is partial and in-frame only. The table records 130,000 or so clones, 70% to 90% of them present only once. Sequenced input: blood. All receptors come from a man aged 50-59 years in good health. The CDR3 runs from the conserved cysteine through the conserved F or W. A D gene is named only where the DNA matches it firmly. Expanded clones get a size class; other rows say once, few or many, or leave the size out.

v_call: TRBV19; d_call: -; clone_size: -; j_call: TRBJ1-3; cdr3_aa: CASSIVPGSLRSGNTIYF; cdr3_nt: TGTGCCAGTAGTATAGTCCCGGGATCCCTCCGCTCTGGAAACACCATATATTTT
v_call: TRBV12-3/TRBV12-4; d_call: -; clone_size: -; j_call: TRBJ2-5; cdr3_aa: CASSLGDQETQYF; cdr3_nt: TGTGCCAGCAGTTTGGGGGATCAAGAGACCCAGTACTTC
v_call: TRBV5-6; d_call: -; clone_size: -; j_call: TRBJ2-7; cdr3_aa: CASSLGAGVRGGGEQYF; cdr3_nt: TGTGCCAGCAGCTTGGGGGCCGGGGTTCGGGGAGGTGGCGAGCAGTACTTC
v_call: TRBV27; d_call: -; clone_size: -; j_call: TRBJ1-1; cdr3_aa: CASSFWGGVTEAFF; cdr3_nt: TGTGCCAGCAGTTTCTGGGGCGGAGTCACTGAAGCTTTCTTT
v_call: TRBV30; d_call: -; clone_size: -; j_call: TRBJ2-1; cdr3_aa: CAWRALDSYNEQFF; cdr3_nt: TGTGCCTGGAGGGCACTCGACTCCTACAATGAGCAGTTCTTC
v_call: TRBV5-1; d_call: -; clone_size: -; j_call: TRBJ1-3; cdr3_aa: CASSLDPTRGNTIYF; cdr3_nt: TGCGCCAGCAGCTTGGATCCGACTCGTGGAAACACCATATATTTT
v_call: TRBV4-1; d_call: TRBD1; clone_size: -; j_call: TRBJ1-2; cdr3_aa: CASSQGWTGVNYGYTF; cdr3_nt: TGCGCCAGCAGCCAAGGGTGGACAGGGGTGAACTATGGCTACACCTTC
v_call: TRBV4-1; d_call: -; clone_size: -; j_call: TRBJ2-7; cdr3_aa: CASSQGTGYEQYF; cdr3_nt: TGCGCCAGCAGCCAAGGCACGGGCTACGAGCAGTACTTC
v_call: TRBV10-1; d_call: -; clone_size: -; j_call: TRBJ2-7; cdr3_aa: CASSDIKGTREQYF; cdr3_nt: TGCGCCAGCAGTGATATCAAGGGGACGCGGGAGCAGTACTTC
v_call: TRBV27; d_call: TRBD1; clone_size: -; j_call: TRBJ2-7; cdr3_aa: CASRGGVQDEQYF; cdr3_nt: TGTGCCAGCAGAGGGGGCGTCCAGGACGAGCAGTACTTC
v_call: TRBV7-3; d_call: -; clone_size: -; j_call: TRBJ2-5; cdr3_aa: CASSSGSAGTQETQYF; cdr3_nt: TGTGCCAGCAGCTCCGGATCGGCAGGTACCCAAGAGACCCAGTACTTC
v_call: TRBV4-2; d_call: TRBD1; clone_size: once; j_call: TRBJ2-7; cdr3_aa: CASSQMVGQGQIHFF; cdr3_nt: TGTGCCAGCAGCCAGATGGTTGGACAGGGGCAAATCCATTTCTTC
v_call: TRBV11-2; d_call: -; clone_size: -; j_call: TRBJ1-2; cdr3_aa: CASSSQQGYGYTF; cdr3_nt: TGTGCCAGCAGCTCCCAACAGGGTTATGGCTACACCTTC
v_call: TRBV2; d_call: TRBD1; clone_size: -; j_call: TRBJ2-1; cdr3_aa: CAGHPGQGLGNEQFF; cdr3_nt: TGTGCCGGACATCCGGGACAGGGGCTCGGCAATGAGCAGTTCTTC
v_call: TRBV10-2; d_call: -; clone_size: -; j_call: TRBJ2-4; cdr3_aa: CASSEMGLKGAKNIQYF; cdr3_nt: TGCGCCAGCAGTGAGATGGGACTTAAGGGTGCCAAAAACATTCAGTACTTC
v_call: TRBV28; d_call: TRBD1; clone_size: once; j_call: TRBJ1-2; cdr3_aa: CASRNWTGLNSNYGYTF; cdr3_nt: TGTGCCAGCCGCAATTGGACAGGACTTAATAGTAACTATGGCTACACCTTC
v_call: TRBV28; d_call: TRBD1; clone_size: -; j_call: TRBJ1-1; cdr3_aa: CASTRDRGRVAFF; cdr3_nt: TGTGCCAGCACCCGAGACAGGGGGAGAGTAGCTTTCTTT
v_call: TRBV24-1; d_call: -; clone_size: -; j_call: TRBJ2-3; cdr3_aa: CATNSGTADTQYF; cdr3_nt: TGTGCCACCAACTCAGGGACTGCAGATACGCAGTATTTT
v_call: TRBV2; d_call: -; clone_size: once; j_call: TRBJ2-7; cdr3_aa: CASNSGTYEQYF; cdr3_nt: TGTGCCAGCAATTCGGGGACCTACGAGCAGTACTTC
v_call: TRBV10-3; d_call: -; clone_size: -; j_call: TRBJ2-2; cdr3_aa: CAISESKQVNTGELFF; cdr3_nt: TGTGCCATCAGTGAGTCGAAGCAGGTGAACACCGGGGAGCTGTTTTTT
v_call: TRBV4-1; d_call: -; clone_size: -; j_call: TRBJ1-5; cdr3_aa: CASSQDRVTTGQPQHF; cdr3_nt: TGCGCCAGCAGCCAAGATCGTGTGACAACGGGTCAGCCCCAGCATTTT
v_call: TRBV9; d_call: TRBD2; clone_size: -; j_call: TRBJ2-1; cdr3_aa: CASSVEGLAYEQFF; cdr3_nt: TGTGCCAGCAGCGTAGAGGGACTAGCTTATGAGCAGTTCTTC
v_call: TRBV11-2; d_call: TRBD2; clone_size: -; j_call: TRBJ2-7; cdr3_aa: CASSSLRGPGGGEQYF; cdr3_nt: TGTGCCAGCAGCTCCCTGCGGGGACCAGGCGGGGGGGAGCAGTACTTC
v_call: TRBV6-5; d_call: -; clone_size: -; j_call: TRBJ1-2; cdr3_aa: CASRRALTGTDGYTF; cdr3_nt: TGTGCCAGCAGGAGAGCCCTCACAGGGACCGATGGCTACACCTTC
v_call: TRBV5-1; d_call: -; clone_size: -; j_call: TRBJ2-2; cdr3_aa: CASSLGQTSGELFF; cdr3_nt: TGCGCCAGCAGCTTGGGCCAAACTTCCGGGGAGCTGTTTTTT
v_call: TRBV2; d_call: TRBD2; clone_size: -; j_call: TRBJ2-7; cdr3_aa: CASSLSGIGLAALCF; cdr3_nt: TGTGCCAGCAGCCTCTCGGGGATCGGACTAGCGGCACTGTGCTTC
v_call: TRBV24-1; d_call: TRBD1; clone_size: -; j_call: TRBJ2-7; cdr3_aa: CATSDAGTGLRQYF; cdr3_nt: TGTGCCACCAGTGATGCCGGGACAGGCTTGAGGCAGTACTTC